The 29 T cell receptor beta chains below come from one sample, sequenced in a study of T cell changes during pregnancy in multiple sclerosis. Assay: immunoSEQ multiplex PCR; the TCRdb copy retains only in-frame clones and omits some. The sample contains 69,000 or so clones, roughly 92% of which appear only once. Specimen: peripheral blood, collected before pregnancy. The receptors originated from a female donor with multiple sclerosis, enrolled in a pregnancy study.

This rearrangement joins TRBV5-6 to TRBJ1-1, with TRBD1 as a possible D gene (6 bases). V was clipped by 4 bases and J by 11 bases, with 21 bases between them. This CDR3 has 14 residues. Germline V gene lookup returns CDR1 SGHDT and CDR2 YYEEEE. Here the CDR3 DNA reads TGTGCCAGCAGCCCAGGACAGAGGTTCGAAATGGCTTTCTTT. Its translation: CASSPGQRFEMAFF.

The V call is TRBV7-3, the J call TRBJ2-5, with TRBD2 as a possible D gene (6 bases). This CDR3 spans 16 amino acids. V was trimmed by 2 bases and J by 4 bases, leaving 17 bases between them. Per the germline V gene, CDR1 is SGHTA and CDR2 is FQGTGA. DNA of the CDR3: TGTGCCAGCAGCTTAGGGGGACTCTCAACACGAGAGACCCAGTACTTC. This gives the protein CASSLGGLSTRETQYF.

The chain combines TRBV6-1 with TRBJ2-5, with 8 bases lining up with TRBD1. The V and J ends lost 5 bases and 4 bases, in that order; junction bases with no gene match: 3. This CDR3 is 13 amino acids long. In germline, CDR1 is MNHNS, CDR2 SASEGT. Here the CDR3 DNA reads TGTGCCAGCAGTTGGACAGGGAGAGAGACCCAGTACTTC. Its protein is CASSWTGRETQYF.

The chain carries TRBV9 and TRBJ2-1; 7 bases line up with TRBD2. Germline assignment: CDR1 SGDLS and CDR2 YYNGEE. V trimming: 5 bases; J trimming: 7 bases; junction bases outside the gene matches: 18. The CDR3 extends over 17 amino acids. CDR3 in amino acids: CASSIDPGAGVTNEQFF. The CDR3 DNA follows: TGTGCCAGCAGTATAGACCCCGGGGCGGGAGTTACGAATGAGCAGTTCTTC.

The rearrangement uses TRBV29-1 and TRBJ1-2; 7 bases line up with TRBD1. The germline V gene encodes CDR1 SQVTM and CDR2 ANQGSEA. There are 12 residues in the CDR3. The CDR3: CSTNTGVYGYTF. The CDR3 nucleotides are TGCAGTACTAATACAGGGGTCTATGGCTACACCTTC.

The chain links TRBV10-3 to TRBJ2-7; the D gene is possibly TRBD2 (5 bases). The V end was cut by 3 bases, the J end by 6 bases, with 12 bases between. The CDR3 covers 13 residues. Germline V lookup: CDR1 ENHRY, CDR2 SYGVKD. CDR3 protein: CAISDGEVSEQYF. The CDR3 bases are TGTGCCATCAGTGACGGGGAAGTCTCCGAGCAGTACTTC.

The rearrangement joins TRBV6-6 to TRBJ1-5; weak D call: TRBD1 (5 bases). The ends were cut back, 6 bases at V and 5 bases at J, with 17 bases in the middle. CDR1 is MNHNY and CDR2 is SVGAGI in the germline V gene (reference sequence). The CDR3 is 15 amino acids. The CDR3 DNA is TGTGCCAGCAGGTCGACAGCCCCCACTCATCAGCCCCAGCATTTT. Translated, it gives CASRSTAPTHQPQHF.

The V gene is TRBV5-1, the J gene TRBJ1-1, with 11 nucleotides matching TRBD1. The germline V gene encodes CDR1 SGHRS and CDR2 YFSETQ. The CDR3 runs 16 residues. With V trimmed by 4 bases and J by 4 bases, 9 bases remained unmatched. CDR3 protein: CASSARDRGKFTEAFF. CDR3 nucleotides: TGCGCCAGCAGCGCGCGGGACAGGGGGAAATTCACTGAAGCTTTCTTT.

The V gene is TRBV19, the J gene TRBJ2-6; TRBD1 matches 10 bases. CDR3 size: 15 residues. V was pared by 6 bases and J by 2 bases, with 1 base of the junction left unmatched. CDR1 and CDR2 (germline): LNHDA, SQIVND (reference sequence). The CDR3 sequence is CASRTGGTGANVLTF. CDR3 coding DNA: TGTGCCAGTAGGACAGGGGGCACTGGGGCCAACGTCCTGACTTTC.

This clone was detected only once. This chain uses TRBV6-5 with TRBJ2-7, with 7 bases fitting TRBD2. The length of the CDR3 is 15 residues. V lost 6 bases to trimming and J lost 1 base; unmatched junction nucleotides: 9. Germline V gives CDR1 MNHEY, CDR2 SVGAGI. DNA of the CDR3: TGTGCCAGCAGCAGTCCCGGGACTAAGTCCTACGAGCAGTACTTC. It codes for CASSSPGTKSYEQYF.

This clone appeared once. This chain links TRBV6-5 with TRBJ1-2; TRBD1 might be the D (6 bases). The CDR3 is made up of 15 amino acids. V lost 2 bases and J lost 2, with 12 bases in between. Germline V gene data show CDR1 as MNHEY and CDR2 as SVGAGI. The CDR3 sequence: CASSYLTGQNYGYTF. CDR3 nucleotide sequence: TGTGCCAGCAGTTACCTGACAGGACAGAACTATGGCTACACCTTC.

V gene TRBV6-5 combines with J gene TRBJ2-5; 11 positions agree with TRBD1. The CDR3 runs 15 residues. Losses at the gene ends were 2 bases for V and 9 bases for J; bases not matched to a gene: 8. Germline V gives CDR1 MNHEY, CDR2 SVGAGI. CDR3 region: CASSYGDRGGEAQYF. Written as DNA, the CDR3 is TGTGCCAGCAGTTACGGGGACAGGGGGGGGGAGGCCCAGTACTTC.

The chain employs TRBV29-1 and TRBJ2-3, with 8 bases matching TRBD2. The V gene's germline CDR1 is SQVTM and CDR2 ANQGSEA. J lost 4 bases, V lost 6 bases, and 12 bases had no gene match. The CDR3 length is 15 residues. Here the CDR3 reads CSVDDKREWPDTQYF. CDR3 DNA: TGCAGCGTCGACGACAAGCGGGAGTGGCCAGATACGCAGTATTTT.

The chain joins TRBV27 to TRBJ2-1, with 8 bases aligning to TRBD1. Germline loops: CDR1 MNHEY, CDR2 SMNVEV (reference sequence). The ends lost 0 bases at V and 2 bases at J; junction bases unmatched: 3. The CDR3 loop spans 16 amino acids. The CDR3 protein is CASSLSDRAPYNEQFF. The CDR3 DNA reads as TGTGCCAGCAGTTTATCGGACAGGGCCCCCTACAATGAGCAGTTCTTC.

The chain couples TRBV19 to TRBJ1-3; D might be TRBD1 (5 bases). The CDR3 extends over 17 amino acids. V lost 5 bases and J 4 bases, leaving 21 bases between the germline ends. The germline CDR1 and CDR2 sequences are LNHDA and SQIVND (reference sequence). The CDR3 loop is CASSPPLWGLDGNTIYF. The CDR3 nucleotides read TGTGCCAGTAGTCCCCCTTTGTGGGGCTTGGACGGAAACACCATATATTTT.

This sequence joins TRBV18 and TRBJ2-7; TRBD2 might be the D (6 bases). The CDR3 contains 15 residues. Germline values: CDR1 KGHSH, CDR2 LQKENI. Trimming shortened V by 5 bases and J by 3 bases, and 17 bases separated the two germline ends. The CDR3 loop is CASSSTGSFHYEQYF. CDR3 nucleotides: TGTGCCAGCTCATCGACCGGGAGTTTCCACTACGAGCAGTACTTC. The entire variable domain, with the rest obtained from reference TRBV18 and TRBJ2-7, is as follows: NAGVMQNPRHLVRRRGQEARLRCSPMKGHSHVYWYRQLPEEGLKFMVYLQKENIIDESGMPKERFSAEFPKEGPSILRIQQVVRGDSAAYFCASSSTGSFHYEQYFGPGTRLTVT.

The chain couples TRBV19 to TRBJ2-7; no clear D. This CDR3 is built from 13 residues. In germline, CDR1 is LNHDA, CDR2 SQIVND (reference sequence). V was shortened by 3 bases and J by 1 base, with 7 bases between the two germline ends. The CDR3 region is CASSIGGSYEQYF. Written as DNA, the CDR3 is TGTGCCAGTAGTATTGGCGGTTCCTACGAGCAGTACTTC. Based on the CDR3 plus reference TRBV19 and TRBJ2-7, the full variable domain is DGGITQSPKYLFRKEGQNVTLSCEQNLNHDAMYWYRQDPGQGLRLIYYSQIVNDFQKGDIAEGYSVSREKKESFPLTVTSAQKNPTAFYLCASSIGGSYEQYFGPGTRLTVT.

V gene TRBV7-9 combines with J gene TRBJ2-3; TRBD2 agrees at 7 bases. The CDR3 contains 16 residues. Germline V gene lookup returns CDR1 SEHNR and CDR2 FQNEAQ (reference sequence). V was clipped by 2 bases and J by 0 bases; unmatched bases: 5. In nucleotides, the CDR3 is TGTGCCAGCAGCTTATTGGCGGGAGACAGCACAGATACGCAGTATTTT. Translation: CASSLLAGDSTDTQYF.

The rearrangement joins TRBV28 to TRBJ1-4; D unresolved. V dropped 5 bases and J dropped 3 bases, with 13 bases sitting between them. Germline CDR1 reads MDHEN; CDR2 reads SYDVKM. This CDR3 is 15 amino acids long. CDR3 DNA: TGTGCCAGCAGTCGAGGAGGGTTGGCTAATGAAAAACTGTTTTTT. Translating gives CASSRGGLANEKLFF.

This chain connects TRBV6-9 to TRBJ2-2, with D unresolved. CDR1 is MNHGY, CDR2 SVAAGI, per germline. The ends were cut back, 4 bases at V and 4 bases at J, with 7 bases in the middle. The CDR3 spans 13 residues. CDR3 protein: CASSLRVTGELFF. CDR3 nucleotides: TGTGCCAGCAGTTTACGGGTCACCGGGGAGCTGTTTTTT.

V gene TRBV29-1 combines with J gene TRBJ2-7; 7 bases map to TRBD1. Losses at the gene ends were 4 bases for V and 6 bases for J; bases not matched to a gene: 6. CDR1 is SQVTM and CDR2 is ANQGSEA in the germline V gene. This CDR3 has 12 amino acids. The CDR3 bases are TGCAGCGTTGGGCAGGGGGAAGCCGAGCAGTACTTC. This translates into CSVGQGEAEQYF.

This clone was recorded once. The chain links TRBV7-9 to TRBJ2-5, with 13 bases aligning to TRBD2. Losses at the gene ends were 7 bases for V and 0 bases for J; bases not matched to a gene: 5. The CDR3 loop spans 16 amino acids. Germline V gives CDR1 SEHNR, CDR2 FQNEAQ (reference sequence). Here the CDR3 DNA reads TGTGCCAGCACCCAGACTAGCGGGAGGTACCAAGAGACCCAGTACTTC. It translates to CASTQTSGRYQETQYF.

The chain has TRBV7-9 and TRBJ1-3; tentatively, D is TRBD1 (5 bases). The V end was cut by 6 bases, the J end by 0 bases, with 12 bases between. Germline V gene data show CDR1 as SEHNR and CDR2 as FQNEAQ (reference sequence). This CDR3 region has 15 residues. CDR3 nucleotides: TGTGCCAGCAGAGGCCCGGACAACTCTGGAAACACCATATATTTT. It codes for CASRGPDNSGNTIYF.

The chain combines TRBV11-3 with TRBJ2-7; TRBD2 agrees at 7 bases. This CDR3 contains 14 residues. Germline lookup yields CDR1 SGHNT and CDR2 YENEEA. V shed 5 bases and J 2 bases; nucleotides not matched to a gene: 6. The CDR3 coding sequence is TGTGCCAGCAGCCCCCGGGAGGATGCCTACGAGCAGTACTTC. Amino acids: CASSPREDAYEQYF.

This clone was recorded only once. The chain recombines TRBV11-1 with TRBJ2-1; 10 bases fit TRBD1. This CDR3 has 17 amino acids. From germline, CDR1 is SGHAT and CDR2 FQDESV (reference sequence). J was trimmed by 1 base and V by 5 bases; bases with no gene match: 8. CDR3 amino acids: CASSPKGQGRSYNEQFF. CDR3 in DNA: TGTGCCAGCAGCCCTAAGGGACAGGGGAGATCCTACAATGAGCAGTTCTTC.

The chain recombines TRBV25-1 with TRBJ2-5; 8 bases are shared with TRBD2. V shed 1 base, J shed 2 bases, and the junction held 9 bases outside the gene matches. Germline V CDR1 and CDR2: MGHDK, SYGVNS. The CDR3 loop spans 17 amino acids. The CDR3 nucleotides read TGTGCCAGCAGTGAATCAAGGGGGGCGGGGGGACAAGAGACCCAGTACTTC. Protein sequence: CASSESRGAGGQETQYF.

This chain links TRBV7-2 with TRBJ2-7, with D possibly TRBD1 on 6 matching bases. Trimming removed 1 base at V and 4 bases at J, with 14 bases between. CDR3 size: 15 residues. Germline values: CDR1 SGHTA, CDR2 FQGNSA. The CDR3: CASSLGSDRVYEQYF. CDR3 in DNA: TGTGCCAGCAGCTTAGGGTCGGACAGAGTATACGAGCAGTACTTC.

This clone occurred once. This chain connects TRBV7-3 to TRBJ2-1; TRBD2 aligns across 9 bases. The CDR3 is 15 residues long. After removal of 5 bases from V and 7 bases from J, the junction contained 9 bases not matched to a gene. In germline, CDR1 is SGHTA, CDR2 FQGTGA. The CDR3 coding sequence is TGTGCCAGCAGCCCGACTAGCGGAGGGGGGAATGAGCAGTTCTTC. Translation: CASSPTSGGGNEQFF.

This rearrangement joins TRBV27 to TRBJ2-1, with D maybe TRBD2 (5 bases). This CDR3 is 14 amino acids long. Trimming left V 8 bases short and J 6 bases short, with 17 bases between. From germline, CDR1 is MNHEY and CDR2 SMNVEV (reference sequence). The CDR3 sequence is CASGIGPAANEQFF. CDR3 DNA sequence: TGTGCCAGCGGAATAGGGCCAGCGGCCAATGAGCAGTTCTTC.